Listed here are 10 T cell receptor beta chains from one sample, sequenced in a study of healthy donors' naive CD4 and CD8 T cells. TCR libraries were built from about 500 ng of total RNA by linear amplification. TCRdb reanalysed the reads using MiXCR and keeps one entry per CDR3 protein. Of about 180,000 distinct CDR3 sequences in the sample, under 85% were seen once. Sequencing was carried out using naive CD4+ and CD8+ T cells sorted from blood, pooled from several donors. These TCRs come from a pool of human donors in good health; the sample pools cells from several healthy donors.

The rearrangement links TRBV10-3 to TRBJ1-1, with a weak D call TRBD1 (6 bases). The CDR3 is 14 residues long. V was cut by 6 bases and J by 4 bases, with 15 bases left in between. In germline, CDR1 is ENHRY, CDR2 SYGVKD. In DNA, the CDR3 is TGTGCCATCAGCCCGAACTCCAGGGGCACTGAAGCTTTCTTT. Amino acids: CAISPNSRGTEAFF.

This chain joins TRBV19 and TRBJ2-1; TRBD1 might be the D (7 bases). Trimming left V 6 bases short and J 3 bases short, with 9 bases between. The CDR3 is made up of 13 amino acids. The germline V gene encodes CDR1 LNHDA and CDR2 SQIVND (reference sequence). The CDR3 loop reads CASSRGDYNEQFF. The DNA for the CDR3 is TGTGCCAGTAGCAGGGGGGACTACAATGAGCAGTTCTTC.

This clonotype was observed once. The chain employs TRBV29-1 and TRBJ1-1; D is uncertain. CDR1 and CDR2 (germline): SQVTM, ANQGSEA. The ends were cut back, 4 bases at V and 8 bases at J, with 20 bases in the middle. CDR3 length: 14 amino acids. This chain's CDR3 is CSVAMRAGVTEAFF. The CDR3 DNA sequence: TGCAGCGTTGCGATGCGGGCAGGTGTTACCGAAGCTTTCTTT.

The chain employs TRBV29-1 and TRBJ1-2; no clear D gene. This CDR3 region has 14 residues. The germline V gene has CDR1 SQVTM and CDR2 ANQGSEA. The V and J ends lost 1 base and 4 bases respectively, with 13 bases between them. The CDR3 spells CSVEGSLRSYGYTF. In nucleotides, the CDR3 is TGCAGCGTTGAAGGGAGCCTTAGGAGCTATGGCTACACCTTC.

The chain joins TRBV29-1 to TRBJ2-3, with D maybe TRBD1 (5 bases). Deletions cut 4 bases from V and 3 bases from J, with 11 bases between. In germline, CDR1 is SQVTM, CDR2 ANQGSEA. This CDR3 has 13 residues. This CDR3 reads CSVGGRQTDTQYF. CDR3 sequence (DNA): TGCAGCGTTGGGGGCCGACAGACAGATACGCAGTATTTT.

V gene TRBV18 combines with J gene TRBJ1-2; tentatively, D is TRBD1 (5 bases). The CDR3 loop spans 15 amino acids. Germline CDR1 is KGHSH and CDR2 is LQKENI. V was cut by 3 bases and J by 0 bases, with 11 bases left in between. CDR3 region: CASSPGTVSNYGYTF. DNA of the CDR3: TGTGCCAGCTCACCGGGGACGGTCTCTAACTATGGCTACACCTTC.

This clonotype has a single count. The chain has TRBV20-1 and TRBJ1-1, with unresolved D. Germline V gene sequence: CDR1 DFQATT, CDR2 SNEGSKA (reference sequence). This CDR3 is built from 15 residues. V was shortened by 2 bases and J by 5 bases, with 18 bases between the two germline ends. The CDR3 sequence: CSARIFGETRTEAFF. CDR3 bases: TGCAGTGCTAGAATATTCGGTGAGACAAGGACTGAAGCTTTCTTT.

The chain is built from TRBV28 and TRBJ2-3, with a tentative D call TRBD1 (5 bases). Trimming left V 3 bases short and J 4 bases short, with 14 bases between. CDR1 MDHEN and CDR2 SYDVKM come from the germline V gene. The CDR3 has 15 residues. The CDR3 is CASSLRRGLADTQYF. Here the CDR3 DNA reads TGTGCCAGCAGTTTGAGAAGGGGTCTGGCAGATACGCAGTATTTT.

V gene TRBV19 combines with J gene TRBJ2-7; no clear D gene. V gave up 7 bases and J gave up 0 bases, with 10 bases separating them. The germline gives CDR1 LNHDA, CDR2 SQIVND (reference sequence). This CDR3 spans 13 amino acids. The CDR3 region has the DNA TGTGCCAGTAAGGGCGGTAGCTCCTACGAGCAGTACTTC. Protein: CASKGGSSYEQYF. The entire variable domain, with the rest obtained from reference TRBV19 and TRBJ2-7, is as follows: DGGITQSPKYLFRKEGQNVTLSCEQNLNHDAMYWYRQDPGQGLRLIYYSQIVNDFQKGDIAEGYSVSREKKESFPLTVTSAQKNPTAFYLCASKGGSSYEQYFGPGTRLTVT.

The V and J genes are TRBV10-3 and TRBJ1-2; 9 bases are a match to TRBD1. The V gene end was trimmed by 9 bases and the J gene end by 1 base; junction bases not matched to a gene: 3. This CDR3 is 13 amino acids long. Germline-derived CDR1 and CDR2 are ENHRY and SYGVKD. The CDR3 reads CAITGGDNYGYTF. CDR3 sequence (DNA): TGTGCCATAACAGGGGGCGATAACTATGGCTACACCTTC.